This T cell receptor (beta chain) was sequenced for a study of blood T cell repertoires in COVID-19. Study in general: From T cells, B-cell-depleted T cells, or PBMCs came the material, which was cDNA or gDNA.

Germline assignment: CDR1 SGHDT and CDR2 YYEEEE. The CDR3 has 16 amino acids. V lost 5 bases, J lost 1 base, and 19 bases lay in between. The assay was immunoSEQ multiplex PCR, and TCRdb's table has in-frame clones only and misses some. The sample records tens of thousands of clones, about three quarters being singletons. This sequence originates from a human donor with active or convalescent COVID-19. The donor label of this sample is uncertain. Sequenced material: peripheral blood. The V gene is TRBV5-6, the J gene TRBJ2-7; TRBD2 is a possible D gene (6 bases). The CDR3 region is CASSPTGLWGSYEQYF. CDR3 nucleotides: TGTGCCAGCAGTCCTACGGGACTTTGGGGATCCTACGAGCAGTACTTC.